This is a list of T cell receptor beta chains from one sample in a study of blood T cell repertoires in COVID-19. TCRdb's table, derived via immunoSEQ multiplex PCR, lists solely in-frame clones and lacks some. The repertoire includes about 220,000 clones, 80% to 90% of them detected once, and 15% to 20% sits in the top ten. The sample was peripheral blood. These receptors came from a man younger than 45 with active or convalescent COVID-19. The CDR3 runs from the conserved cysteine through the conserved F or W. A D gene is named only where the DNA matches it firmly. The listing skips clone size in some rows; elsewhere it reads once, few, many or a size class.

NA	TRBJ2-4	NA	TRBV4-1	CASSRDDLAKNIQYF	TGCGCCAGCAGCCGCGACGACTTAGCCAAAAACATTCAGTACTTC
NA	TRBJ1-6	NA	TRBV15	CATSKQGSNSPLHF	TGTGCCACCAGCAAACAGGGCTCTAATTCACCCCTCCACTTT
NA	TRBJ2-7	NA	TRBV19	CASSKGRYEQYF	TGTGCCAGTAGCAAGGGGAGGTACGAGCAGTACTTC
NA	TRBJ2-5	NA	TRBV28	CASSLQVQTQYF	TGTGCCAGCAGTTTACAGGTTCAGACCCAGTACTTC
TRBD2	TRBJ2-1	NA	TRBV20-1	CSASVAGLSNNEQFF	TGCAGTGCTAGTGTAGCGGGACTCAGTAACAATGAGCAGTTCTTC
TRBD2	TRBJ2-2	many	TRBV6-4	CASSETSGNTGELFF	TGTGCCAGCAGTGAGACTAGCGGGAACACCGGGGAGCTGTTTTTT
NA	TRBJ2-4	NA	TRBV5-6	CASSFGARWDIQYF	TGTGCCAGCAGCTTTGGGGCAAGGTGGGACATTCAGTACTTC
NA	TRBJ1-1	NA	TRBV7-8	CASSLYINTEAFF	TGTGCCAGCAGCTTATATATAAACACTGAAGCTTTCTTT
NA	TRBJ2-2	NA	TRBV27	CARILGGIPGELFF	TGTGCCAGAATCCTGGGCGGGATCCCCGGGGAGCTGTTTTTT
NA	TRBJ1-2	NA	TRBV28	CASSLSSNYGYTF	TGTGCCAGCAGTCTATCATCTAACTATGGCTACACCTTC
TRBD1	TRBJ1-1	NA	TRBV2	CASRGQGASEAFF	TGTGCCAGCAGGGGACAGGGGGCGTCTGAAGCTTTCTTT
TRBD1	TRBJ1-2	NA	TRBV7-2	CASSFGDRVRGYTF	TGTGCCAGCAGCTTTGGTGACAGGGTTCGAGGCTACACCTTC
TRBD2	TRBJ2-3	NA	TRBV7-2	CASSLAASGFTDTQYF	TGTGCCAGCAGCTTAGCGGCTAGCGGATTCACAGATACGCAGTATTTT
NA	TRBJ1-5	NA	TRBV19	CASSDRSWGQPQHF	TGTGCCAGTAGTGACAGGTCTTGGGGTCAGCCCCAGCATTTT
TRBD1	TRBJ2-2	NA	TRBV5-4	CASSLAEVWADRGGHRGAVF	TGTGCCAGCAGCTTGGCCGAAGTCTGGGCCGACAGGGGAGGACACCGGGGAGCTGTTTTT
NA	TRBJ1-6	NA	TRBV7-8	CASSLGGTSPLHF	TGTGCCAGCAGCTTAGGAGGCACTTCACCCCTCCACTTT
TRBD1	TRBJ2-7	NA	TRBV6-2/TRBV6-3	CASSRTGVPYEQYF	TGTGCCAGCAGCCGCACAGGGGTTCCCTACGAGCAGTACTTC
TRBD1	TRBJ1-1	once	TRBV4-2	CASSQGLAGGFEDAFF	TGTGCCAGCAGCCAAGGACTTGCAGGGGGCTTTGAGGATGCTTTCTTT
NA	TRBJ2-3	NA	TRBV3-1/TRBV3-2	CASSQGDWSAGSTDTQYF	TGTGCCAGCAGCCAAGGGGATTGGTCGGCGGGGAGCACAGATACGCAGTATTTT
NA	TRBJ2-6	NA	TRBV6-1	CASSEPGSGANVLTF	TGTGCCAGCAGTGAACCGGGGTCTGGGGCCAACGTCCTGACTTTC
TRBD1	TRBJ1-1	NA	TRBV29-1	CSVGDSTAFF	TGCAGCGTTGGGGACAGTACGGCTTTCTTT
NA	TRBJ1-2	NA	TRBV5-6	CASSLRENYGYTF	TGTGCCAGCAGCTTAAGGGAGAACTATGGCTACACCTTC
NA	TRBJ1-4	NA	TRBV5-8	CASSHGRAAEKLFF	TGTGCCAGCAGCCATGGGAGGGCGGCAGAAAAACTGTTTTTT
TRBD2	TRBJ2-5	NA	TRBV7-8	CASSLGTSGRGETQYF	TGTGCCAGCAGCTTAGGGACTAGCGGGAGAGGCGAGACCCAGTACTTC
TRBD1	TRBJ1-2	NA	TRBV6-6	CASSYSGQGGYTF	TGTGCCAGCAGTTACTCCGGACAGGGAGGCTACACCTTC
NA	TRBJ1-2	NA	TRBV28	CASSRVRGYTF	TGTGCCAGCAGCCGGGTGAGAGGCTACACCTTC
TRBD1	TRBJ1-1	once	TRBV30	CAWTGSTGVRAFF	TGTGCCTGGACGGGCTCGACAGGGGTTCGAGCTTTCTTT
NA	TRBJ1-5	many	TRBV27	CASSLFGQSIPKPQHF	TGTGCCAGCAGTTTGTTTGGACAGAGCATCCCCAAGCCCCAGCATTTT
TRBD2	TRBJ2-1	NA	TRBV27	CASSFRTSGVDNEQFF	TGTGCCAGCAGTTTCAGGACTAGCGGGGTAGACAATGAGCAGTTCTTC
NA	TRBJ2-7	NA	TRBV6-5	CASSEGAEQYF	TGTGCCAGCTCGGAGGGGGCAGAGCAGTACTTC
TRBD2	TRBJ2-3	few	TRBV5-1	CASSLGTSQDTQYF	TGCGCCAGCAGCCTAGGGACTAGTCAAGATACGCAGTATTTT